This TCR beta chain came from a study of cytomegalovirus exposure and HLA in healthy donors. Donors likely had unrecorded immune exposures despite being nominally healthy when sampled. Trimming removed 1 base from V and 8 bases from J; junction bases left unmatched: 17. The length of the CDR3 is 19 residues. Germline assignment: CDR1 LGHNA and CDR2 YSLEER. Study conclusions and caveats: TCR sequences were mostly rare, though some public TCRs occurred in many donors. Researchers catalogued around 150 TCR beta chains as cytomegalovirus-associated. CMV serostatus was the sole immune exposure data available.

With respect to this clone: The antigen is unknown.

Amplification used 60 Vbeta primers and 13 Jbeta primers. Assay: immunoSEQ multiplex PCR; the TCRdb copy retains only in-frame clones and omits some. This table holds around 68,000 clones, less than 70% found once. The sample was PBMCs. The gene calls are TRBV4-3 and TRBJ2-1; 10 bases fit TRBD1. This receptor was taken from a woman aged 25-40 years in good health and CMV-seronegative. The CDR3 reads CASSQGFVSRDRGRDEQFF. In DNA form, the CDR3 reads TGCGCCAGCAGCCAAGGTTTCGTGTCTCGGGACAGGGGACGGGATGAGCAGTTCTTC.